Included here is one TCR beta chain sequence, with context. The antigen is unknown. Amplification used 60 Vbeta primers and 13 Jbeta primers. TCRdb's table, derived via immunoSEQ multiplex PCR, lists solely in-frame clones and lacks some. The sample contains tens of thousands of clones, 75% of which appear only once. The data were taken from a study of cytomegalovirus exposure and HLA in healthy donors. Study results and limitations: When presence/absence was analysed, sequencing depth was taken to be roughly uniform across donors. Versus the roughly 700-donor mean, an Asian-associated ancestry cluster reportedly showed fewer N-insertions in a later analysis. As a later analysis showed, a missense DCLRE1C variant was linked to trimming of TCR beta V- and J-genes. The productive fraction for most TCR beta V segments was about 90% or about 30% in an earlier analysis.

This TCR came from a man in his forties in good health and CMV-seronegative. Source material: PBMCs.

CDR3 nucleotides: TGTGCCAGCACTGCGAGACAGATTAAAGATACGCAGTATTTT. This translates into CASTARQIKDTQYF. The chain uses TRBV6-1 and TRBJ2-3, with D perhaps TRBD1 (5 bases). The V and J ends lost 7 bases and 5 bases respectively, with 16 bases between them. The CDR3 runs 14 residues. Germline V CDR1 and CDR2: MNHNS, SASEGT.